Below, one TCR beta chain is given with its context. Using a J-beta primer mix together with a sample-barcoded 5' primer, a second PCR was run for roughly 6 to 11 cycles. TCRdb passed the 5' RACE reads through MiXCR, listing each CDR3 protein once. The top ten hold about 11% of the sample, which has roughly 1,500,000 distinct CDR3 sequences, roughly a third seen once. The record originates from a study of blood T cells in healthy people across ages. CDR1 is MGHDK and CDR2 is SYGVNS in the germline V gene. The CDR3 runs 16 residues. V trimming: 4 bases; J trimming: 3 bases; junction bases outside the gene matches: 12.

This chain uses TRBV25-1 with TRBJ2-7; 7 nucleotides align to TRBD1. Sequences were obtained from blood. This sequence originates from a woman in her 30s in good health. The CDR3 DNA reads as TGTGCCAGCAGTGCGAGGCCGGGACAGCTAGACTACGAGCAGTACTTC. The encoded protein is CASSARPGQLDYEQYF.